The TCR beta chain under discussion was sequenced for a study of shared clonotypes between healthy human individuals. A word on this clone: Its specificity is not known.

Profiling relied on immunoSEQ multiplex PCR, and the TCRdb table lists in-frame clones only, not all of them. Here the sample spans hundreds of thousands of clones, less than 80% being singletons. Study-level findings and limits: Only a few donors were included, so the genetic and exposure-history diversity represented was limited. Across subsets, estimated richness was generally greater for naive than for memory populations.

The CDR3 is 14 amino acids. V gave up 4 bases and J gave up 6 bases, with 12 bases separating them. Germline V gives CDR1 LNHDA, CDR2 SQIVND (reference sequence). This TCR was sampled from a woman in her 30s in good health. Material for sequencing was memory CD4+ T cells sorted from blood. As to subset: CD45RA-negative fraction. The chain joins TRBV19 to TRBJ2-2; D may be TRBD1 (6 bases). The CDR3 reads CASSNQGLAGELFF. In DNA form, the CDR3 reads TGTGCCAGTAGTAATCAGGGGCTGGCCGGGGAGCTGTTTTTT.